This T cell receptor beta chain was documented in a study of cytomegalovirus exposure and HLA in healthy donors. Findings of the study overall: There were under 200 TCR beta chains listed as cytomegalovirus-associated. The study reported that TCR beta sequences accurately predicted HLA-A and HLA-B alleles in most subjects.

PCR was performed using 60 Vbeta and 13 Jbeta primers. Data came from immunoSEQ multiplex PCR; TCRdb stores just in-frame clones and leaves some out. The data hold about 180,000 clones, with 77% observed a single time. About this clone itself: Antigen unknown.

Sequencing used PBMCs. This clonotype originated in a man younger than 35 in good health and CMV-seronegative.

CDR3 bases: TGTGCCAGCAGCCCACTAGCGGGGGGAATGTACGAGCAGTACTTC. Translated: CASSPLAGGMYEQYF. The V gene is TRBV7-2, the J gene TRBJ2-5, with 12 bases fitting TRBD2. The end of the DNA aligns better with TRBJ2-7, so the J call may be wrong. Germline CDR1 is SGHTA and CDR2 is FQGNSA. The CDR3 sequence is 15 residues long.